What follows is one TCR beta chain and its context. The record originates from a study of control samples from healthy donors and cancer patients. This CDR3 spans 12 amino acids. CDR1 is MNHNY, CDR2 SVGAGI, per germline (reference sequence). V lost 4 bases, J lost 3 bases, and 7 bases lay in between. Only in-frame clones appear in the TCRdb table, and some are missing; sequencing was by immunoSEQ multiplex PCR. The table records around 250,000 clones, roughly four fifths of them present only once. The chain recombines TRBV6-6 with TRBJ2-7; D is possibly TRBD1 (5 bases). The clonotype comes from a woman aged 55-70 years with lung cancer. The sequenced material came from PBMCs. CDR3 sequence (DNA): TGTGCCAGCAGTTCAGGGTACTACGAGCAGTACTTC. The encoded protein is CASSSGYYEQYF.